The sample holds many counts of the clone carrying this T cell receptor beta chain. Its antigen is currently unknown. The entry originates in a study of T-cell reconstitution after alpha-beta-depleted transplantation in children. Study results and caveats: There were some patients whose high TCRbeta diversity at day 60 came from surviving recipient T cells and thymic progenitors. Reported findings indicate that, about two months after transplant, alpha-beta T cells came from several hundred expanded clones, which were derived from non-depleted graft cells. The main origin of T-cell counts and diversity one year after transplant was newly produced T cells.

Library preparation (for TCRbeta) was performed with unique molecular identifiers. TCRdb recomputed calls from the PCR reads with MiXCR, one row per CDR3 protein. This table has 200,000 to 250,000 distinct CDR3 sequences, under 13% appearing once. The CDR3 loop spans 15 amino acids. The germline V gene encodes CDR1 LGHNA and CDR2 YNFKEQ. The V gene end was trimmed by 0 bases and the J gene end by 6 bases; junction bases not matched to a gene: 8. The rearrangement links TRBV4-2 to TRBJ2-7, with TRBD2 identical over 7 bases. The sequence came from a child under two years old with acute myeloid leukemia, due to receive a stem cell transplant. The starting material was PBMCs, obtained before TCRalphabeta/CD19-depleted stem cell transplant. The CDR3 here is CASSQDLGLGREQYF. CDR3 bases: TGTGCCAGCAGCCAAGATCTAGGACTAGGTCGCGAGCAGTACTTC.